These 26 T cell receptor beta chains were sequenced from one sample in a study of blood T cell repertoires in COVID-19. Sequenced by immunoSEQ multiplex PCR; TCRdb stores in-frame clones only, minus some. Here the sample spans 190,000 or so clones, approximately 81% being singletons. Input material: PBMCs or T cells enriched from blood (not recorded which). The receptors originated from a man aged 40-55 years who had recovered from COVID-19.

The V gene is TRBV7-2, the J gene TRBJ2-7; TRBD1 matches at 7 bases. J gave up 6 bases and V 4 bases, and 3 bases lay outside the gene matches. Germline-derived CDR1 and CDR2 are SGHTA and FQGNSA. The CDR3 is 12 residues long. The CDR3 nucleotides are TGTGCCAGCAGCTCCGACAGGGTCGAGCAGTACTTC. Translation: CASSSDRVEQYF. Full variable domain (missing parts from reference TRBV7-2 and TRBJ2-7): GAGVSQSPSNKVTEKGKDVELRCDPISGHTALYWYRQSLGQGLEFLIYFQGNSAPDKSGLPSDRFSAERTGGSVSTLTIQRTQQEDSAVYLCASSSDRVEQYFGPGTRLTVT.

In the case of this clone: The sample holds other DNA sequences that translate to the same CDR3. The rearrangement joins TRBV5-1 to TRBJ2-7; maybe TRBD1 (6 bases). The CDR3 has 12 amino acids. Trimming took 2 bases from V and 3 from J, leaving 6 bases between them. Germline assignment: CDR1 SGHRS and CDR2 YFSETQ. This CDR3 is CASSLQGYEQYF. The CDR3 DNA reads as TGCGCCAGCAGCTTACAGGGCTACGAGCAGTACTTC.

The CDR3 here is CASSQGGGNNEKLFF. In DNA form, the CDR3 reads TGTGCCAGCAGCCAAGGGGGAGGGAATAATGAAAAACTGTTTTTT. The J gene is TRBJ1-4, the V gene TRBV4-2; D remains ambiguous. CDR1 and CDR2 (germline): LGHNA, YNFKEQ. This CDR3 contains 15 residues. V lost 1 base and J 4 bases, leaving 10 bases between the germline ends.

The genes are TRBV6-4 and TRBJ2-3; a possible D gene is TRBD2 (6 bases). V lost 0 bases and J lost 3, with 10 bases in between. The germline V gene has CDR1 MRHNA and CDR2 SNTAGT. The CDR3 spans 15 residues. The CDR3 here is CASSDSSGLTDTQYF. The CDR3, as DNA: TGTGCCAGCAGTGACTCGAGCGGGCTTACAGATACGCAGTATTTT.

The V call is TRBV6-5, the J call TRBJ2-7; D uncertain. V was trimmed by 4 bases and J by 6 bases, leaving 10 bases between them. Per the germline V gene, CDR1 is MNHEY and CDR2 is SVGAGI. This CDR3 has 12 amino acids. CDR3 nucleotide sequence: TGTGCCAGCAGTTTAGCAACGGGCGAGCAGTACTTC. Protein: CASSLATGEQYF.

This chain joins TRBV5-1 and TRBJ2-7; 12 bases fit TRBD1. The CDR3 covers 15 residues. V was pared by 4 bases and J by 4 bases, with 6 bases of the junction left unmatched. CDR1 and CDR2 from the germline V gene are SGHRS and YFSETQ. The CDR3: CASSRGTGGRYEQYF. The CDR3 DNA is TGCGCCAGCAGCCGGGGGACAGGGGGCCGGTACGAGCAGTACTTC.

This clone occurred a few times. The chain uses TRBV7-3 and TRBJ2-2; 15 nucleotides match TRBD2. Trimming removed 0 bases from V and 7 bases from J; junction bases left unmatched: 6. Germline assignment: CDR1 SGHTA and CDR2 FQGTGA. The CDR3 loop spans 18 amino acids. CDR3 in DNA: TGTGCCAGCAGCTTAACCGGGACTAGCGGGAGGAAAAACGGGGAGCTGTTTTTT. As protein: CASSLTGTSGRKNGELFF.

As DNA, the CDR3 is TGTGCCACCAGCAGAGATCAAGGACAGGGAACGCAGTATTTT. Translating gives CATSRDQGQGTQYF. The chain carries TRBV15 and TRBJ2-3; 8 bases are a match to TRBD1. The CDR3 sequence is 14 residues long. The germline CDR1 and CDR2 sequences are LNHNV and YYDKDF (reference sequence). Trimming removed 0 bases from V and 9 bases from J; junction bases left unmatched: 5.

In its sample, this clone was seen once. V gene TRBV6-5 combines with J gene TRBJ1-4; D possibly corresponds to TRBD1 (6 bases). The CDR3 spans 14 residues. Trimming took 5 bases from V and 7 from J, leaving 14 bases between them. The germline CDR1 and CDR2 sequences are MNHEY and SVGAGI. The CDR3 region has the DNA TGTGCCAGCAGTCCGGACAGTGGAGGTGAAAAACTGTTTTTT. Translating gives CASSPDSGGEKLFF.

The CDR3 DNA is TGCAGCGTTGAAAAGAGCACTGAAGCTTTCTTT. The encoded protein is CSVEKSTEAFF. V and J are TRBV29-1 and TRBJ1-1; no clear D. Germline lookup yields CDR1 SQVTM and CDR2 ANQGSEA. This CDR3 has 11 amino acids. The V end was cut by 2 bases, the J end by 4 bases, with 5 bases between.

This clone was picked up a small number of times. As DNA, the CDR3 is TGCAGCGTGGTCGGGTATCGCACTGAAGCTTTCTTT. Protein sequence: CSVVGYRTEAFF. The chain recombines TRBV29-1 with TRBJ1-1; D uncertain. The CDR3 loop spans 12 amino acids. The germline gives CDR1 SQVTM, CDR2 ANQGSEA. V was trimmed by 6 bases and J by 4 bases, leaving 12 bases between them.

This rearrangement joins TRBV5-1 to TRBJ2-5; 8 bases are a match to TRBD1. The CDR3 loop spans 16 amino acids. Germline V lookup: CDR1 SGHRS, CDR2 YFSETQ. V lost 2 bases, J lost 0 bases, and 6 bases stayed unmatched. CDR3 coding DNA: TGCGCCAGCAGCTTAGGAGACAGGGGCTACCAAGAGACCCAGTACTTC. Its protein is CASSLGDRGYQETQYF. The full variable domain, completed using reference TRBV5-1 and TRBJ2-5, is KAGVTQTPRYLIKTRGQQVTLSCSPISGHRSVSWYQQTPGQGLQFLFEYFSETQRNKGNFPGRFSGRQFSNSRSEMNVSTLELGDSALYLCASSLGDRGYQETQYFGPGTRLLVL.

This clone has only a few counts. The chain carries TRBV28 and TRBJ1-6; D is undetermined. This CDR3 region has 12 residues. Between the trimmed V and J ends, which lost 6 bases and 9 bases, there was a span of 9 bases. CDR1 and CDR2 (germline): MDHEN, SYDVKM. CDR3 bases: TGTGCCAGCAGGGATCTAGGTTCACCCCTCCACTTT. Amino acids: CASRDLGSPLHF.

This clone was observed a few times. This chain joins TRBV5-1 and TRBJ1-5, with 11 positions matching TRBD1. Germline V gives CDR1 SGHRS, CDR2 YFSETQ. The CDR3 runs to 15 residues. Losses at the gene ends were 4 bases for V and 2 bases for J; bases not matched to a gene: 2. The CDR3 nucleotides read TGCGCCAGCAGCGAGGGACAGGGGGGCAATCAGCCCCAGCATTTT. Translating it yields CASSEGQGGNQPQHF.

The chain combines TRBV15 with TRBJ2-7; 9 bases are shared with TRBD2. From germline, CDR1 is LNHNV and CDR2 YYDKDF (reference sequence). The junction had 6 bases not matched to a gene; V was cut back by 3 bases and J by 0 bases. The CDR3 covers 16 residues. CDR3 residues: CATSSNPSGISYEQYF. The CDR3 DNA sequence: TGTGCCACCAGCAGCAACCCTAGCGGGATCTCCTACGAGCAGTACTTC.

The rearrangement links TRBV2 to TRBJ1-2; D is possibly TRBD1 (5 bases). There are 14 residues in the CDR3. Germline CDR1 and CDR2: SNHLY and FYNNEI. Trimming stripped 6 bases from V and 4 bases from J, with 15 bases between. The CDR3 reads CASRLGGGGYGYTF. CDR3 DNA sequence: TGTGCCAGCAGACTAGGAGGCGGGGGCTATGGCTACACCTTC.

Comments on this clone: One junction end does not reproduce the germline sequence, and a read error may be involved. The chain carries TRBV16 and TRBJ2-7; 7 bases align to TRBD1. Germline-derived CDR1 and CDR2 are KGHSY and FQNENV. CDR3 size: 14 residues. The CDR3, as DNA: TGTGCCAGCAACCAAGGGACAGTCTCCTACGAGCAGTACTTC. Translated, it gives CASNQGTVSYEQYF. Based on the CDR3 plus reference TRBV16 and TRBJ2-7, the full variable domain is GEEVAQTPKHLVRGEGQKAKLYCAPIKGHSYVFWYQQVLKNEFKFLISFQNENVFDETGMPKERFSAKCLPNSPCSLEIQATKLEDSAVYFCASNQGTVSYEQYFGPGTRLTVT.

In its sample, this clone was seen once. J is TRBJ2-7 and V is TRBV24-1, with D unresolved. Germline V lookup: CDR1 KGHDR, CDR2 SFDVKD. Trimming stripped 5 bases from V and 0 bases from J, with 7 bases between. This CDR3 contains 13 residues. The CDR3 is CATSARASYEQYF. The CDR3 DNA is TGTGCCACCAGTGCCCGCGCCTCCTACGAGCAGTACTTC.

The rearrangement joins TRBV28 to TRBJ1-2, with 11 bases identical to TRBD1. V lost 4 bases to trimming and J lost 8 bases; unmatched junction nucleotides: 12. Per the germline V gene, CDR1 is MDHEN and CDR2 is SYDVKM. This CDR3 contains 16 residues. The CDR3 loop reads CASSYGQGAGNFGYTF. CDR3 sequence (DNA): TGTGCCAGCAGTTATGGACAGGGGGCCGGAAACTTCGGCTACACCTTC.

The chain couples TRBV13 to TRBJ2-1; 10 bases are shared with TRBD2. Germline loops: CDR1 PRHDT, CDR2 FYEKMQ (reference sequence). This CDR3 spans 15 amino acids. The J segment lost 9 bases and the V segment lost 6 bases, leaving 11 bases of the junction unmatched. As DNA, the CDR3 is TGTGCCAGCAGACCTCTAGCGGGAGACCTCGGTGAGCAGTTCTTC. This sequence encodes CASRPLAGDLGEQFF.

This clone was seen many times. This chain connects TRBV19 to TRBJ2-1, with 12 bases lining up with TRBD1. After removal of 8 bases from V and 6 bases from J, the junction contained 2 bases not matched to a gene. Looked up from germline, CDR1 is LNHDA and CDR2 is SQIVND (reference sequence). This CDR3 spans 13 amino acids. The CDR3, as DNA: TGTGCCAGTTCGGGACAGGGGGCCAATGAGCAGTTCTTC. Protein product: CASSGQGANEQFF.

CDR3 sequence: CARSKSLTRPGIGGDNEQFF. The CDR3 DNA is TGTGCCAGAAGCAAATCATTGACTAGACCCGGGATAGGCGGAGACAATGAGCAGTTCTTC. The chain carries TRBV5-3 and TRBJ2-1; possibly TRBD2 for D (6 bases). TRBV5-3 is filed as an ORF, its function uncertain. The ends were cut back, 4 bases at V and 5 bases at J, with 31 bases in the middle. This CDR3 has 20 amino acids.

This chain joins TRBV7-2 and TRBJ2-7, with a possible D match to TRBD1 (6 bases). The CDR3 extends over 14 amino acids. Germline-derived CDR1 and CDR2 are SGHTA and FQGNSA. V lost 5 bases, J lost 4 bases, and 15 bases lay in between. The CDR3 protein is CASSSDRYSYEQYF. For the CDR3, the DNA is TGTGCCAGCAGCAGTGACAGGTACTCGTACGAGCAGTACTTC.

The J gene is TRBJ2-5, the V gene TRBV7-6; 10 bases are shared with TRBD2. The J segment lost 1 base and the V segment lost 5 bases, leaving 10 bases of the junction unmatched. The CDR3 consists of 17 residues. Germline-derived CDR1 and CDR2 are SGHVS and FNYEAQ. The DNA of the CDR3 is TGTGCCAGCAGCGACTCTCTAGCGGGAGAGATCCAAGAGACCCAGTACTTC. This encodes CASSDSLAGEIQETQYF. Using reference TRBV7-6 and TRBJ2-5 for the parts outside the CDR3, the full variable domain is GAGVSQSPRYKVTKRGQDVALRCDPISGHVSLYWYRQALGQGPEFLTYFNYEAQQDKSGLPNDRFSAERPEGSISTLTIQRTEQRDSAMYRCASSDSLAGEIQETQYFGPGTRLLVL.

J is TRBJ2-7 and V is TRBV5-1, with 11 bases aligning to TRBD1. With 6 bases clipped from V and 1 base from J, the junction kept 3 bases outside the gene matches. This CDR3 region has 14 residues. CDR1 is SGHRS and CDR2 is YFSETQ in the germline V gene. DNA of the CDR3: TGCGCCAGCACGCGGGACAGGGGGTCCTACGAGCAGTACTTC. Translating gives CASTRDRGSYEQYF.

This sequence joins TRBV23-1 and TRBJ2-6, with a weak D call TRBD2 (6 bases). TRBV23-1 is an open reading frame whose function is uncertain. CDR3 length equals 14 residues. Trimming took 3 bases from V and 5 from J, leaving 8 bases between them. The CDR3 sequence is CASSQGLWANVLTF. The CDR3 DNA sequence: TGCGCCAGCAGTCAGGGACTCTGGGCCAACGTCCTGACTTTC.